This T cell receptor beta chain was profiled in a study of T cells in Graves' hyperthyroidism and ophthalmopathy. Study at large: Peripheral blood was drawn at first diagnosis, prior to all treatment.

Study observations and caveats: Researchers found most expanded thyroid clonotypes above 0.001 in blood as well.

This clonotype occurred many times. Its antigen is still unknown. Uncontrolled infection, other autoimmune disease, pregnancy or lactation led to exclusion. From RNA transcripts, TCR beta CDR3 regions were amplified. HTBI primers were used for first-round RT-PCR of the TCR CDR3. TCRdb fed the multiplex PCR reads into MiXCR, producing one record per CDR3 protein. The table lists about 420,000 distinct CDR3 sequences, roughly an eighth of them singletons. Germline CDR1 and CDR2: LNHDA and SQIVND (reference sequence). The CDR3 runs 13 residues. Trimming left V 6 bases short and J 4 bases short, with 12 bases between.

This TCR derives from a woman aged 18-30 years with Graves' hyperthyroidism. The sample consisted of blood. V usage is TRBV19 and J usage is TRBJ2-5, with D possibly matching TRBD2 (6 bases). The CDR3 nucleotides read TGTGCCAGTAGCTGGGGGAGGAGAGAGACCCAGTACTTC. Translation gives CASSWGRRETQYF. The whole variable domain, filled in from reference TRBV19 and TRBJ2-5, reads DGGITQSPKYLFRKEGQNVTLSCEQNLNHDAMYWYRQDPGQGLRLIYYSQIVNDFQKGDIAEGYSVSREKKESFPLTVTSAQKNPTAFYLCASSWGRRETQYFGPGTRLLVL.